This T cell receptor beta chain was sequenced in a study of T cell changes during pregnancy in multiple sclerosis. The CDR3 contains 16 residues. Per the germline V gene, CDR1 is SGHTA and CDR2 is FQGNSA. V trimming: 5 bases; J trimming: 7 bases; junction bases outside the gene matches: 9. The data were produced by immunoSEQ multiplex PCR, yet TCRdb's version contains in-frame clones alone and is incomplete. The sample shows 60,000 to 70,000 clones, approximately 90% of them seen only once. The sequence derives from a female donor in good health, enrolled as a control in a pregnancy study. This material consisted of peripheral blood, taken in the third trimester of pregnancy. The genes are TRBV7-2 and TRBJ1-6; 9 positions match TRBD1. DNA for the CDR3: TGTGCCAGCAGCAAAGACAGGGGGGTAAAAAATTCACCCCTCCACTTT. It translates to CASSKDRGVKNSPLHF.